This T cell receptor beta chain appears in the sequencing data of a study of blood T cell repertoires in COVID-19. The assay was immunoSEQ multiplex PCR, and TCRdb's table has in-frame clones only and misses some. Of about 83,000 clones listed, about nine tenths were seen once; the top ten hold about 3%. CDR1 is LGHNA, CDR2 YSLEER, per germline. With 0 bases removed from V and 3 bases from J, the gap between germline ends came to 10 bases. The CDR3 covers 15 residues. Sequencing was done on a sample of peripheral blood. The genes are TRBV4-3 and TRBJ2-3; tentatively, D is TRBD2 (5 bases). This TCR was sampled from a woman between 50 and 59 years old with active or convalescent COVID-19. Here the CDR3 reads CASSQEPTSTDTQYF. DNA of the CDR3: TGCGCCAGCAGCCAAGAACCAACTAGTACAGATACGCAGTATTTT.